This TCR beta chain came from a study of blood T cell repertoires in COVID-19. About the study: Samples came from the United States, Italy and Spain, spanning acute and convalescent COVID-19.

Only one count was recorded for this clone. Germline V gives CDR1 SGHDT, CDR2 YYEEEE. The V end lost 4 bases, the J end lost 4 bases, and 11 bases lay between the germline ends. The CDR3 runs 13 residues. In the study's own analysis: Amplification with reference gene primers provided the estimates of nucleated cell counts. TCRdb's copy holds only in-frame clones and misses some; the assay was immunoSEQ multiplex PCR. V and J calls and clone size are as listed in that table; D and trimming were resolved from the DNA. The sample has 200,000 to 300,000 clones, about nine tenths seen once. This clonotype was sampled from a woman aged 60-70 years who had recovered from COVID-19. Sequenced material: peripheral blood. The V call is TRBV5-6, the J call TRBJ1-2; unclear D gene. In nucleotides, the CDR3 is TGTGCCAGCAGCCTGGTAGCAGCCTATGGCTACACCTTC. It codes for CASSLVAAYGYTF.